This TCR beta chain was sequenced in a study of cytomegalovirus exposure and HLA in healthy donors. Across the whole study: Among around 170 million T cells, an earlier analysis found 117 million unique TCR beta sequences. Study-level findings and limits: It was confirmed in vitro that a few of the CMV-associated chains were specific for CMV antigens. The classifier was said to identify cytomegalovirus status with high specificity and sensitivity. Prior analysis indicated that the majority of TCR beta V segments exhibited productivity approximately 90% or approximately 30% of the time.

PCR primers comprised 60 Vbeta and 13 Jbeta primers. Clones were sequenced by immunoSEQ multiplex PCR, and TCRdb holds only the in-frame ones, with some missing. The sample records around 130,000 clones, 81% being singletons. V lost 5 bases and J 6 bases, leaving 10 bases between the germline ends. This CDR3 has 11 amino acids. From germline, CDR1 is DFQATT and CDR2 SNEGSKA (reference sequence). Worth noting for this clone: Its antigen is not identified.

The specimen was PBMCs. The chain combines TRBV20-1 with TRBJ2-5; D call uncertain. The TCR comes from a woman in her forties in good health and CMV-seronegative. The CDR3 protein is CSAYTPKTQYF. The DNA for the CDR3 is TGCAGTGCTTATACACCGAAGACCCAGTACTTC.